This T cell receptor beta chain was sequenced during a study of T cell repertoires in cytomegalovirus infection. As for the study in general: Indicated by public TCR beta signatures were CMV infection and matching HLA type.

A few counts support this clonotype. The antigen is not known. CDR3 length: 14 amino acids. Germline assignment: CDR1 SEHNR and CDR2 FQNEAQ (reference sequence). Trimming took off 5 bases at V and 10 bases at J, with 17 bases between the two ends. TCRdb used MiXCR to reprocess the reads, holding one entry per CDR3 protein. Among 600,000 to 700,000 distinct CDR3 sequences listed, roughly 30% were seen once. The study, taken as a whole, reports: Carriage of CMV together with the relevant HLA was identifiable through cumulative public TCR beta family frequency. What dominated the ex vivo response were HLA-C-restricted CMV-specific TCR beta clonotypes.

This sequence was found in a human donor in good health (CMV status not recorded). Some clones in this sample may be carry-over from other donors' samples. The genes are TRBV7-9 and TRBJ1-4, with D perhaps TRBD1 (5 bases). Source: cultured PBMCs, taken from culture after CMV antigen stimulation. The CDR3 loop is CASSAGTGRVKLFF. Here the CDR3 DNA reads TGTGCCAGCAGCGCAGGGACCGGGAGAGTAAAACTGTTTTTT.